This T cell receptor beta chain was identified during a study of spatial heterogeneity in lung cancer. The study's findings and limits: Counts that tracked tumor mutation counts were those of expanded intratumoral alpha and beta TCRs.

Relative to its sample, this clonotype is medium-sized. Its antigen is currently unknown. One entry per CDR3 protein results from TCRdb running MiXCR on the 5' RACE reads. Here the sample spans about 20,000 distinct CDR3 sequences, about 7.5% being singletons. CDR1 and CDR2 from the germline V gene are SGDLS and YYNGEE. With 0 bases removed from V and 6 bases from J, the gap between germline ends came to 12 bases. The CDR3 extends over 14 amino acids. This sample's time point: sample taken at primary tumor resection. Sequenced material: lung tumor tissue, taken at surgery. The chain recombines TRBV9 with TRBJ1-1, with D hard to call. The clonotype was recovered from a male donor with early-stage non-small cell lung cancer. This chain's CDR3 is CASSVEGPVAEAFF. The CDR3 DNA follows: TGTGCCAGCAGCGTAGAGGGCCCAGTCGCTGAAGCTTTCTTT.